This T cell receptor beta chain was recovered during a study of cytomegalovirus exposure and HLA in healthy donors. Study-wide points: In a later analysis, across HLA loci, associated TCR counts were highest for DRB1, lowest for HLA-C. Certain sequence variants were highly shared and formed a cluster, and this cluster was likely a sequencing artifact. CMV serostatus was the only immune exposure information that was available.

This clone was picked up a small number of times. Antigen: not known. The CDR3 is made up of 14 amino acids. Per germline, CDR1 SGDLS and CDR2 YYNGEE. Between the trimmed V and J ends, which lost 1 base and 2 bases, there was a span of 10 bases. PCR primers comprised 60 Vbeta and 13 Jbeta primers. The assay was immunoSEQ multiplex PCR, and TCRdb's table has in-frame clones only and misses some. The sample shows tens of thousands of clones, under 80% of them seen only once. What was sequenced was PBMCs. This sequence was found in a woman aged 25-40 years in good health and CMV-seronegative. V and J are TRBV9 and TRBJ2-7; perhaps TRBD2 as D (6 bases). The CDR3 sequence is CASSVWRVTYEQYF. The CDR3 nucleotides read TGTGCCAGCAGCGTATGGAGGGTGACCTACGAGCAGTACTTC.